A single sample gave rise to the 12 T cell receptor beta chains below, sequenced in a study of identifying expanded T cells in peripheral blood. Method: immunoSEQ multiplex PCR; TCRdb's copy keeps in-frame clones and lacks some. The table includes roughly 100,000 clones, 88% detected once. Input material: blood. These receptors came from a person aged 18-69 years in good health.

The rearrangement joins TRBV28 to TRBJ2-7; 10 bases align to TRBD2. The germline V gene has CDR1 MDHEN and CDR2 SYDVKM. The CDR3 runs to 17 residues. With V trimmed by 5 bases and J by 1 base, 11 bases remained unmatched. CDR3 nucleotides: TGTGCCAGCAGTATAGCGGGAGGAGGATGGATATCCTACGAGCAGTACTTC. Protein: CASSIAGGGWISYEQYF.

V and J are TRBV7-2 and TRBJ2-5; no reliable D call. This CDR3 is built from 15 residues. Germline CDR1 is SGHTA and CDR2 is FQGNSA. V lost 3 bases and J lost 0, with 11 bases in between. The CDR3 DNA reads as TGTGCCAGCAGCTTTGCAGGCGCGTACCAAGAGACCCAGTACTTC. This sequence encodes CASSFAGAYQETQYF. The full variable domain, with the rest looked up from reference TRBV7-2 and TRBJ2-5, is GAGVSQSPSNKVTEKGKDVELRCDPISGHTALYWYRQSLGQGLEFLIYFQGNSAPDKSGLPSDRFSAERTGGSVSTLTIQRTQQEDSAVYLCASSFAGAYQETQYFGPGTRLLVL.

The chain has TRBV11-2 and TRBJ1-1; the match to TRBD1 covers 7 bases. V shed 3 bases, J shed 11 bases, and the junction held 12 bases outside the gene matches. The CDR3 totals 14 residues. Looked up from germline, CDR1 is SGHAT and CDR2 is FQNNGV. CDR3 nucleotides: TGTGCCAGCAGCTTTCCGGGACAGCAAAGGTTGGCTTTCTTT. Translated: CASSFPGQQRLAFF.

A few counts support this clone. This chain uses TRBV6-4 with TRBJ2-3, with 9 bases aligning to TRBD2. J lost 4 bases, V lost 3 bases, and 8 bases had no gene match. This CDR3 comprises 16 residues. Germline-derived CDR1 and CDR2 are MRHNA and SNTAGT. CDR3 loop: CASSDGERGDADTQYF. The CDR3 nucleotides read TGTGCCAGCAGTGATGGGGAGCGGGGGGACGCAGATACGCAGTATTTT.

V gene TRBV2 combines with J gene TRBJ1-1, with D possibly being TRBD1 (6 bases). This CDR3 is 13 amino acids long. CDR1 is SNHLY and CDR2 is FYNNEI in the germline V gene. The V end lost 6 bases, the J end lost 4 bases, and 12 bases lay between the germline ends. The CDR3 nucleotides read TGTGCCAGCAGGGCAACAGGGTCCACTGAAGCTTTCTTT. It is translated as CASRATGSTEAFF.

The CDR3 bases are TGTGCCAGCCCGAGAAATAGGGACGGAAGATACAATGAGCAGTTCTTC. Its protein is CASPRNRDGRYNEQFF. This chain connects TRBV28 to TRBJ2-1; D possibly matches TRBD1 or TRBD2 (5 bases each). Germline V gene sequence: CDR1 MDHEN, CDR2 SYDVKM. V was trimmed by 8 bases and J by 4 bases, leaving 21 bases between them. The length of the CDR3 is 16 residues.

This clone has only a few counts. The chain is built from TRBV6-4 and TRBJ2-1, with a weak D call TRBD2 (6 bases). Germline lookup yields CDR1 MRHNA and CDR2 SNTAGT. The CDR3 extends over 13 amino acids. Trimming shortened V by 2 bases and J by 5 bases, and 7 bases separated the two germline ends. The CDR3 region is CASSDAGNNEQFF. The CDR3 DNA reads as TGTGCCAGCAGTGACGCGGGGAACAATGAGCAGTTCTTC.

The CDR3, as DNA: TGTGCCAGCAGTGACAGGGGTTCTGGGGCCAACGTCCTGACTTTC. It yields the protein CASSDRGSGANVLTF. The rearrangement joins TRBV6-4 to TRBJ2-6; the D gene is possibly TRBD1 (5 bases). The CDR3 has 15 amino acids. Trimming removed 2 bases at V and 1 base at J, with 6 bases between. CDR1 MRHNA and CDR2 SNTAGT come from the germline V gene.

The chain is built from TRBV9 and TRBJ2-1; D may be TRBD2 (6 bases). Trimming removed 7 bases at V and 7 bases at J, with 6 bases between. This CDR3 comprises 10 residues. Germline CDR1 and CDR2: SGDLS and YYNGEE. The CDR3 nucleotides read TGTGCCAGCGGGGGGAATGAGCAGTTCTTC. Translated, it gives CASGGNEQFF.

The chain joins TRBV7-2 to TRBJ2-1; no reliable D call. From germline, CDR1 is SGHTA and CDR2 FQGNSA. Trimming removed 9 bases from V and 5 bases from J, with 14 bases in between. The CDR3 consists of 13 residues. The CDR3 DNA reads as TGTGCCAGTACCCGCTCGCGGAACAATGAGCAGTTCTTC. Amino acid sequence: CASTRSRNNEQFF.

The rearrangement joins TRBV5-4 to TRBJ2-1, with TRBD2 identical over 7 bases. Germline V gene data show CDR1 as SGHNT and CDR2 as YYREEE (reference sequence). This CDR3 is built from 14 residues. The junction had 3 bases not matched to a gene; V was cut back by 4 bases and J by 2 bases. The CDR3 spells CASSGGLPYNEQFF. The CDR3 DNA is TGTGCCAGCAGCGGGGGACTACCCTACAATGAGCAGTTCTTC. Supplemented by reference TRBV5-4 and TRBJ2-1, the full variable domain reads ETGVTQSPTHLIKTRGQQVTLRCSSQSGHNTVSWYQQALGQGPQFIFQYYREEENGRGNFPPRFSGLQFPNYSSELNVNALELDDSALYLCASSGGLPYNEQFFGPGTRLTVL.

The V call is TRBV27, the J call TRBJ2-7; D perhaps matches TRBD2 (5 bases). Germline V gives CDR1 MNHEY, CDR2 SMNVEV (reference sequence). Trimming removed 3 bases at V and 3 bases at J, with 15 bases between. The CDR3 is made up of 15 amino acids. CDR3 loop: CASSFDPRGFYEQYF. The CDR3 DNA reads as TGTGCCAGCAGTTTTGATCCACGGGGTTTCTACGAGCAGTACTTC.